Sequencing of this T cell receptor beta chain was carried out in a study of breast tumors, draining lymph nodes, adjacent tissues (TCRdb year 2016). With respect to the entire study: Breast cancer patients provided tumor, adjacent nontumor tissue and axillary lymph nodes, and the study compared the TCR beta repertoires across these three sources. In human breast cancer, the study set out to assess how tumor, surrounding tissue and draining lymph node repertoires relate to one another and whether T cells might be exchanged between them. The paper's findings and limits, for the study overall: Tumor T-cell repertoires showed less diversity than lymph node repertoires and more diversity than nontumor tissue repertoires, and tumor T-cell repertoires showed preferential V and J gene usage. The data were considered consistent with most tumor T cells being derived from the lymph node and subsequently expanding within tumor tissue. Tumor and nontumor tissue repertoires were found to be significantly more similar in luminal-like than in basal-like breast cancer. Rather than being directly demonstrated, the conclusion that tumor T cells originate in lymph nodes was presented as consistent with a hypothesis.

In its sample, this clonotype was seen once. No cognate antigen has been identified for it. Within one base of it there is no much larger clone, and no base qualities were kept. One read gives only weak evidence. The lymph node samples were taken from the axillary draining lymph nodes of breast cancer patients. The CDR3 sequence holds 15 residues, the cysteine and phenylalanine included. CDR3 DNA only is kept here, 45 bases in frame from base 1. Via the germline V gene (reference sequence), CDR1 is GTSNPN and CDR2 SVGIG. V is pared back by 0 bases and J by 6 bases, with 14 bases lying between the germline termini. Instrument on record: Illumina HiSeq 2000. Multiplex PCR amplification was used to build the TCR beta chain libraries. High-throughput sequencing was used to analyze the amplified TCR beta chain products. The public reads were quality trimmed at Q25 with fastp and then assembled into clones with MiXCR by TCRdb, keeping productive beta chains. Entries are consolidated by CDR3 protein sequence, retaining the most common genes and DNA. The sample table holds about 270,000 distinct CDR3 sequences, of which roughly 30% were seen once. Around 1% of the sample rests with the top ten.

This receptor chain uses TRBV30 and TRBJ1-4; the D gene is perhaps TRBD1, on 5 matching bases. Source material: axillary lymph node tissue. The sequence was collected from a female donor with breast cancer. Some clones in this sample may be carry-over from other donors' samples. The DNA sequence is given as TGTGCCTGGAGTGTAGAATCGGTGGGGGATGAAAAACTGTTTTTT. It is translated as CAWSVESVGDEKLFF. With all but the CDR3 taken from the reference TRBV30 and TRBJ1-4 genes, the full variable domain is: SQTIHQWPATLVQPVGSPLSLECTVEGTSNPNLYWYRQAAGRGLQLLFYSVGIGQISSEVPQNLSASRPQDRQFILSSKKLLLSDSGFYLCAWSVESVGDEKLFFGSGTQLSVL.